Below are 10 T cell receptor beta chains sequenced from a single sample in a study of OX40 agonist ivuxolimab in advanced cancers. Sequencing was performed with immunoSEQ multiplex PCR; in TCRdb, only in-frame clones are kept and a portion is missing. The sample has more than 100,000 clones; approximately 92% are singletons. The specimen was CD4+ or CD8+ T cells sorted from blood, collected in a trial of the OX40 agonist ivuxolimab. These receptors originate from an adult with an advanced solid tumor such as melanoma, head and neck, liver or kidney cancer.

This chain joins TRBV10-2 and TRBJ1-2; D is uncertain. Germline CDR1 WSHSY, CDR2 SAAADI. V was clipped by 3 bases and J by 3 bases, with 14 bases between them. The CDR3 loop spans 15 amino acids. CDR3 sequence reads: CASSEIKGSDYGYTF. CDR3 bases: TGCGCCAGCAGTGAAATTAAGGGATCAGACTATGGCTACACCTTC.

The V and J genes are TRBV7-8 and TRBJ2-1, with TRBD2 matching 8 bases. The V and J ends lost 5 bases and 5 bases, in that order; junction bases with no gene match: 5. The germline CDR1 and CDR2 sequences are SGHVS and FQNEAQ. CDR3 length: 14 residues. The CDR3 spells CASSQSSGNNEQFF. CDR3 DNA: TGTGCCAGCAGCCAAAGTAGCGGGAACAATGAGCAGTTCTTC.

This chain connects TRBV5-1 to TRBJ1-1; D is possibly TRBD1 (5 bases). This CDR3 comprises 15 residues. In germline, CDR1 is SGHRS, CDR2 YFSETQ. The V gene lost 2 bases and the J gene lost 1 base, with 12 bases spanning the gap. CDR3 sequence (DNA): TGCGCCAGCAGCTTCACGGACACCTGGAACACTGAAGCTTTCTTT. Its translation is CASSFTDTWNTEAFF.

The rearrangement links TRBV19 to TRBJ2-5, with unresolved D. CDR3 length: 13 residues. In germline, CDR1 is LNHDA, CDR2 SQIVND (reference sequence). V lost 7 bases to trimming and J lost 1 base, with 10 bases between them. CDR3 nucleotide sequence: TGTGCCAGTACCTCATCGAGCCAAGAGACCCAGTACTTC. Translation: CASTSSSQETQYF.

The V call is TRBV6-1, the J call TRBJ2-7; 13 positions match TRBD2. V shed 5 bases and J 3 bases; nucleotides not matched to a gene: 4. Germline values: CDR1 MNHNS, CDR2 SASEGT. The CDR3 is made up of 15 amino acids. The CDR3 is CASSSGLAGDYEQYF. DNA of the CDR3: TGTGCCAGCAGTTCAGGACTAGCGGGAGACTACGAGCAGTACTTC.

The chain joins TRBV7-6 to TRBJ2-1; TRBD1 or TRBD2 may be the D gene (5 bases each). The CDR3 runs 14 residues. Germline-derived CDR1 and CDR2 are SGHVS and FNYEAQ. Deletions cut 6 bases from V and 7 bases from J, with 16 bases between. This CDR3 is CASRLAPGGNEQFF. CDR3 bases: TGTGCCAGCAGGCTTGCCCCTGGGGGTAATGAGCAGTTCTTC.

The chain uses TRBV4-1 and TRBJ2-5; 12 nucleotides match TRBD1. The CDR3 spans 16 residues. With V trimmed by 0 bases and J by 5 bases, 4 bases remained unmatched. Germline lookup yields CDR1 MGHRA and CDR2 YSYEKL. DNA of the CDR3: TGCGCCAGCAGCCAAGACGGGACAGGGGGCCGGGAGACCCAGTACTTC. Translating it yields CASSQDGTGGRETQYF.

This rearrangement joins TRBV5-8 to TRBJ1-1, with 8 bases that match TRBD1. The trim removed 4 bases at V and 10 bases at J, leaving 9 bases unmatched. The CDR3 is 13 residues long. Germline CDR1 reads SGHTS; CDR2 reads YDEGEE. Here the CDR3 reads CASSPHRGNGAFF. DNA for the CDR3: TGTGCCAGCAGCCCCCACAGGGGGAATGGAGCTTTCTTT. Filled out from reference TRBV5-8 and TRBJ1-1, the complete variable domain reads EAGVTQSPTHLIKTRGQQATLRCSPISGHTSVYWYQQALGLGLQFLLWYDEGEERNRGNFPPRFSGRQFPNYSSELNVNALELEDSALYLCASSPHRGNGAFFGQGTRLTVV.

V is TRBV7-9 and J is TRBJ2-3; maybe TRBD2 (5 bases). The CDR3 sequence is 15 residues long. Looked up from germline, CDR1 is SEHNR and CDR2 is FQNEAQ (reference sequence). V was shortened by 1 base and J by 1 base, with 9 bases between the two germline ends. The CDR3 DNA reads TGTGCCAGCAGCTTAGGTCCCGGGGGCACAGATACGCAGTATTTT. Its protein is CASSLGPGGTDTQYF. Variable domain in full (rest from reference TRBV7-9 and TRBJ2-3): DTGVSQNPRHKITKRGQNVTFRCDPISEHNRLYWYRQTLGQGPEFLTYFQNEAQLEKSRLLSDRFSAERPKGSFSTLEIQRTEQGDSAMYLCASSLGPGGTDTQYFGPGTRLTVL.

The rearrangement joins TRBV2 to TRBJ2-1; 7 bases map to TRBD1. CDR3 length equals 15 residues. Germline V gives CDR1 SNHLY, CDR2 FYNNEI. Trimming cost V 5 bases and J 0 bases; bases outside gene matches: 4. CDR3 bases: TGTGCCAGCAGTTTGACAGGGAGCTCCTACAATGAGCAGTTCTTC. As protein: CASSLTGSSYNEQFF. The variable domain in full, with the rest retrieved from reference TRBV2 and TRBJ2-1, is EPEVTQTPSHQVTQMGQEVILRCVPISNHLYFYWYRQILGQKVEFLVSFYNNEISEKSEIFDDQFSVERPDGSNFTLKIRSTKLEDSAMYFCASSLTGSSYNEQFFGPGTRLTVL.